This T cell receptor (beta chain) was identified in a study of T cell clonotyping in hematopoietic cell transplantation. This clone was observed a single time. Its cognate antigen is unknown. Findings of the study overall: Pathologically expanded recipient clonotypes increased progressively from day 30 to day 180 as diversity fell. At the given depth, recipient repertoires were over 97% de novo clonotypes.

Sequenced by immunoSEQ multiplex PCR; TCRdb stores in-frame clones only, minus some. Among more than 55,000 clones listed, roughly 94% were seen once. The receptor was isolated from a man aged 50 to 60 in good health. Some clones in this sample may be carry-over from other donors' samples. Source material: peripheral blood mononuclear cells.

The CDR3 reads CAAGTGRTGELFF. CDR3 in DNA: TGTGCCGCCGGGACAGGGCGAACCGGGGAGCTGTTTTTT. This chain links TRBV28 with TRBJ2-2; 9 nucleotides line up with TRBD1. The CDR3 covers 13 residues. CDR1 is MDHEN and CDR2 is SYDVKM in the germline V gene. Trimming took 11 bases from V and 5 from J; bases not matched to a gene: 6.